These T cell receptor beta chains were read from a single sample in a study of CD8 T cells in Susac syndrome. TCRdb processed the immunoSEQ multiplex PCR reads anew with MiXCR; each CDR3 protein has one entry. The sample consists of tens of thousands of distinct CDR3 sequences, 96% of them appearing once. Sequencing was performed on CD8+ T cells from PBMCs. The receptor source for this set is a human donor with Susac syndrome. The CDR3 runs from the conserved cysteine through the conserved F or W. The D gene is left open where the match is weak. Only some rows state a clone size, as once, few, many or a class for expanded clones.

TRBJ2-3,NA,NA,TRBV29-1,CSVVGVSFGDTQYF,TGCAGCGTTGTCGGGGTTAGTTTTGGAGATACGCAGTATTTT
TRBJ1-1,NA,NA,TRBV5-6,CASSLFPDTEAFF,TGTGCCAGCAGCTTATTTCCTGACACTGAAGCTTTCTTT
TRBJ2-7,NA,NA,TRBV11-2,CASSQFLDEQYF,TGTGCCAGCAGCCAATTCCTCGACGAGCAGTACTTC
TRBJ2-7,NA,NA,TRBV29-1,CSVEDPAGTVPYEQYF,TGCAGCGTTGAAGACCCCGCCGGGACCGTCCCCTACGAGCAGTACTTC
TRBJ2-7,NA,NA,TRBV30,CAWSPAVQWEQYF,TGTGCCTGGAGTCCGGCGGTGCAGTGGGAGCAGTACTTC
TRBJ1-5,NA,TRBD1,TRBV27,CASSSSGTGGFQPQHF,TGTGCCAGCAGTTCTTCCGGGACAGGGGGTTTTCAGCCCCAGCATTTT
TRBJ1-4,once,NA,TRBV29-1,CSVRVGEKLFF,TGCAGCGTCCGTGTCGGAGAAAAACTGTTTTTT
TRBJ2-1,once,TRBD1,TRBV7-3,CASSVNTDRGREQFF,TGTGCCAGCAGCGTAAACACGGACAGGGGACGTGAGCAGTTCTTC
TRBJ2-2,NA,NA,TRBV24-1,CATSEPGTGELFF,TGTGCCACCAGTGAACCGGGTACCGGGGAGCTGTTTTTT
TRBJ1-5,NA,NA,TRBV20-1,CSAGPQGSQPQHF,TGCAGTGCTGGACCACAGGGTAGCCAGCCCCAGCATTTT
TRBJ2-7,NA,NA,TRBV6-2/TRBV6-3,CASSYSTGKEAYEQYF,TGTGCCAGCAGTTACTCCACAGGGAAAGAAGCCTACGAGCAGTACTTC
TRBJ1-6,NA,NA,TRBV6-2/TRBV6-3,CASSRITGPLHF,TGTGCCAGCAGTCGAATTACAGGACCCCTCCACTTT
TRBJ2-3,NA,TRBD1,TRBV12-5,CASLTGYTDTQYF,TGTGCTAGTTTGACAGGGTACACAGATACGCAGTATTTT
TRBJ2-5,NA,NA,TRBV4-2,CASSQDQEAGDEGTQYF,TGTGCCAGCAGCCAAGATCAAGAGGCAGGGGATGAGGGGACCCAGTACTTC
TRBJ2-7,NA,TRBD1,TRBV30,CAWSAGTGGHEQYF,TGTGCCTGGAGTGCCGGGACAGGGGGCCACGAGCAGTACTTC
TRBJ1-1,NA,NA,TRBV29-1,CSVESVENTEAFF,TGCAGCGTTGAGAGTGTGGAGAACACTGAAGCTTTCTTT
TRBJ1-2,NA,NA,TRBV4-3,CASSQDVQGGRYTF,TGCGCCAGCAGCCAAGATGTCCAGGGAGGCCGCTACACCTTC
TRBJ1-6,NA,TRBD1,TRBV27,CASSSGTGLNSPLHF,TGTGCCAGCAGTTCGGGGACAGGTTTAAATTCACCCCTCCACTTT
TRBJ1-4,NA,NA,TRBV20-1,CSAESDEKLFF,TGCAGTGCTGAGTCTGATGAAAAACTGTTTTTT
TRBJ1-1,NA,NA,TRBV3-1,CASSDGLTLGAFF,TGTGCCAGCAGCGATGGACTTACCCTTGGGGCTTTCTTT
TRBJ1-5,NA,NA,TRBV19,CASEAEAYQPQHF,TGTGCCTCCGAGGCAGAAGCCTATCAGCCCCAGCATTTT
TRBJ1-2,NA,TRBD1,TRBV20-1,CSAPRDREYGYTF,TGCAGTGCTCCCCGGGACAGAGAGTATGGCTACACCTTC
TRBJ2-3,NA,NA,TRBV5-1,CASSPGAGTQYF,TGCGCCAGCAGCCCTGGAGCAGGTACGCAGTATTTT
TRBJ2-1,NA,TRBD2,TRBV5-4,CASSPSLAGGGYNEQFF,TGCGCCAGCAGCCCCTCCCTAGCGGGGGGGGGCTACAATGAGCAGTTCTTC
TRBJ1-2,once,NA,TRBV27,CASSLGDGAYYGYTF,TGTGCCAGCAGTTTAGGCGACGGCGCCTATTATGGCTACACCTTC
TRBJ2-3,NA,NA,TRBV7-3,CASSLETQASTDTQYF,TGTGCCAGCAGCTTAGAGACCCAGGCAAGCACAGATACGCAGTATTTT
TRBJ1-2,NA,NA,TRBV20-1,CSAWDRYGYTF,TGCAGTGCTTGGGACCGGTATGGCTACACCTTC
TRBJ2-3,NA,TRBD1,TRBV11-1,CASSWGQGFPDTQYF,TGTGCCAGCAGCTGGGGACAGGGGTTCCCAGATACGCAGTATTTT
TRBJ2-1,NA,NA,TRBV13,CASSSHREINEQFF,TGTGCCAGCAGCTCGCATAGGGAAATTAATGAGCAGTTCTTC
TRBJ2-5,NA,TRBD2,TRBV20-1,CSATGGLAGGLNQETQYF,TGCAGTGCTACGGGAGGACTAGCGGGGGGTTTGAACCAAGAGACCCAGTACTTC
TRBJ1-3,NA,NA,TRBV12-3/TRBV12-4,CASSFVDVDSGNTIYF,TGTGCCAGCAGTTTCGTCGACGTCGACTCTGGAAACACCATATATTTT
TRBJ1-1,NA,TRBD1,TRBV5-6,CASSWLTGESTEAFF,TGTGCCAGCAGCTGGTTGACAGGGGAGAGTACTGAAGCTTTCTTT
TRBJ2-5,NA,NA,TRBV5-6,CASSSPRTADQETQYF,TGTGCCAGCAGCTCCCCCCGGACGGCGGATCAAGAGACCCAGTACTTC
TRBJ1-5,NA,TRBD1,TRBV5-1,CASSLTGDTQPQHF,TGCGCCAGCAGCTTAACAGGGGACACTCAGCCCCAGCATTTT